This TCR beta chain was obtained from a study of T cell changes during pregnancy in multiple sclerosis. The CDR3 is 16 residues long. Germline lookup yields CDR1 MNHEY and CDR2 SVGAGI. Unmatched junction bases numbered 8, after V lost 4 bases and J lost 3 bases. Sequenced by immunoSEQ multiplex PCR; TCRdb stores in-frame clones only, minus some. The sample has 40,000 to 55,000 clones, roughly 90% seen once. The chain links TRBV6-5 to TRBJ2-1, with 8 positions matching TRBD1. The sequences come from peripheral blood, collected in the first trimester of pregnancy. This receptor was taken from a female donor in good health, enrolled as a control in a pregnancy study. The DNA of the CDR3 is TGTGCCAGCAGTTCCGCCGTTACAGGGGGCTACAATGAGCAGTTCTTC. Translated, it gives CASSSAVTGGYNEQFF.